This record looks at one T cell receptor (beta chain) sequence and its context. The antigen is undetermined. The data belong to a study of cytomegalovirus exposure and HLA in healthy donors. The study, taken as a whole, reports: In an earlier analysis, productive rearrangement rates for most beta V segments clustered near 90% or 30%.

PCR employed 60 Vbeta and 13 Jbeta primers. Data came from immunoSEQ multiplex PCR; TCRdb stores just in-frame clones and leaves some out. The sample table sets out fewer than 85,000 clones. From germline, CDR1 is SGHRS and CDR2 YFSETQ. This CDR3 is 13 amino acids long. Trimming stripped 0 bases from V and 8 bases from J, with 9 bases between. This rearrangement joins TRBV5-1 to TRBJ2-1; perhaps TRBD2 as D (5 bases). This TCR derives from a man in his fifties or sixties in good health and CMV-seropositive. The specimen was PBMCs. The CDR3 spells CASSLGARDEQFF. DNA of the CDR3: TGCGCCAGCAGCTTGGGGGCGCGGGATGAGCAGTTCTTC.